The clone carrying this T cell receptor beta chain was picked up one time. The antigen is undetermined. Only in-frame clones appear in the TCRdb table, and some are missing; sequencing was by immunoSEQ multiplex PCR. This sample has some 53,000 clones, with about nine tenths found just once. This CDR3 has 14 amino acids. V lost 8 bases to trimming and J lost 4 bases, with 12 bases between them. Germline loops: CDR1 MNHEY, CDR2 SVGAGI. The source of the sample is a study of T cells in localized non-small cell lung cancer. Whole-study findings and limits: Uninvolved adjacent lung, not tumor, had the highest T cell clonality. When the top 100 tumor clones were examined, a median approximately 60 of them also appeared in the adjacent lung, which was paired and uninvolved. One tumor region alone was sequenced, and heterogeneity therefore remains possible. Higher blood T cell density tracked longer overall survival.

This TCR was recovered from a male donor older than 55 with stage III squamous cell lung carcinoma. Sequenced here: peripheral blood, sampled before any cancer treatment. The chain combines TRBV6-5 with TRBJ1-6; TRBD1 is a possible D gene (5 bases). The CDR3 DNA is TGTGCCAGCCATCGGGAGGGGTATAATTCACCCCTCCACTTT. It translates to CASHREGYNSPLHF.